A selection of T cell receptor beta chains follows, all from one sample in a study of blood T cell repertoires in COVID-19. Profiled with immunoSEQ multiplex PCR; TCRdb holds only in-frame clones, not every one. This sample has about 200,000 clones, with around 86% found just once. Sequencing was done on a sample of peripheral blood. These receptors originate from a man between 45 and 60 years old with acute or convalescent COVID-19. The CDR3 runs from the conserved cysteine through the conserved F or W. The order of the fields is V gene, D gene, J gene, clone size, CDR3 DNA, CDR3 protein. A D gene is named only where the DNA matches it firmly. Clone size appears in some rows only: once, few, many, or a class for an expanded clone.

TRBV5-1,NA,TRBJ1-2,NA,TGCGCCAGCAGCTTGTGGGTTGGGTTGGCCGGACGGGGCTATGGCTACACCTTC,CASSLWVGLAGRGYGYTF
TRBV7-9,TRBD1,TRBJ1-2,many,TGTGCCAGCAGCTTATGGACAGGGACGACCTATGGCTACACCTTC,CASSLWTGTTYGYTF
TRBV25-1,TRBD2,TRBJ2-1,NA,TGTGCCAGCAGTGATCTAGCGGCCCACTACAATGAGCAGTTCTTC,CASSDLAAHYNEQFF
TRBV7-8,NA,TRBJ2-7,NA,TGTGCCAGCAGCTCATTACGGGACAATGCCTACGAGCAGTACTTC,CASSSLRDNAYEQYF
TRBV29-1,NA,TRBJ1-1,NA,TGCAGCGTTGAAGGGGTAGGGGGACCTAACACTGAAGCTTTCTTT,CSVEGVGGPNTEAFF
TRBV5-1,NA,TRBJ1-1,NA,TGCGCCAGCACGGTGGGCATGAACACTGAAGCTTTCTTT,CASTVGMNTEAFF
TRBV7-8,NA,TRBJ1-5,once,TGTGCCAGCAGCTTAGACAGGCCGTTATCGTATAGCAATCAGCCCCAGCATTTT,CASSLDRPLSYSNQPQHF
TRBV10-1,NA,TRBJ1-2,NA,TGCGCCCGAACCCGACAGGACTATGGCTACACCTTC,CARTRQDYGYTF
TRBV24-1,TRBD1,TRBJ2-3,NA,TGTGCCACCAGTGACCTTACCCGGACAGGGGGTGAGGATACGCAGTATTTT,CATSDLTRTGGEDTQYF
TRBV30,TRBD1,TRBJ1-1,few,TGTGCCTGGAGTGCCCCATCCGGGACAGGGGGCACTGAAGCTTTCTTT,CAWSAPSGTGGTEAFF
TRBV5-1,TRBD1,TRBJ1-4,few,TGCGCCAGCAGCTTGGTATTTAGACAGGGCGGCTCTAATGAAAAACTGTTTTTT,CASSLVFRQGGSNEKLFF
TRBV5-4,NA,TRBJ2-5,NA,TGTGCCAGCAGTTTCTCGGCTGGGGCGGAGACCCAGTACTTC,CASSFSAGAETQYF